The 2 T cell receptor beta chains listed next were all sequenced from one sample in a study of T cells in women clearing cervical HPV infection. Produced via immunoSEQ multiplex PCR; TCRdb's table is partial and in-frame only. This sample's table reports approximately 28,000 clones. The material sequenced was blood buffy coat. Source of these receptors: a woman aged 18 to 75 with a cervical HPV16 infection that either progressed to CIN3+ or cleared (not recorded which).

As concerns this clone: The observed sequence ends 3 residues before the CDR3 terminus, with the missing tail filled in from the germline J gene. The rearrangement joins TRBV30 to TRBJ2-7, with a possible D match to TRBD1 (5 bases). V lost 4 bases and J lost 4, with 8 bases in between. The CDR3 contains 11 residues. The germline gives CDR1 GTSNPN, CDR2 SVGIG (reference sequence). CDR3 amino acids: CAWKYRYEQYF. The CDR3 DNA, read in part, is TGTGCCTGGAAATACAGGTACGAG.

CDR3 in amino acids: CASSRKGLVDSYEQYF. The part of the CDR3 DNA that was read is TGCGCCAGCAGCCGGAAAGGACTAGTCGATTCCTACGAG. J is TRBJ2-7 and V is TRBV4-1; the match to TRBD2 covers 7 bases. The read ends 3 residues before the CDR3 terminus; that terminus is restored from the germline J gene. Germline CDR1 MGHRA, CDR2 YSYEKL. The ends lost 4 bases at V and 1 base at J; junction bases unmatched: 10. CDR3 length equals 16 residues.